These 26 T cell receptor beta chains were sequenced from one sample in a study of T-cell memory formation after mild COVID-19. MiXCR was run by TCRdb on the 5' RACE reads, yielding one entry per CDR3 protein. Found here are about 400,000 distinct CDR3 sequences, 13% to 15% of them singletons; the top ten hold approximately 20%. Material: PBMCs or a T cell subset sorted from them (not recorded which). Receptors originate from a man aged 18 to 29 who had mild COVID-19 (a few samples of this study predate the infection). Cell type and time point are not known.

This clonotype was detected many times. The J gene is TRBJ2-3, the V gene TRBV20-1; maybe TRBD2 (6 bases). CDR3 length: 13 residues. V was cut by 5 bases and J by 5 bases, with 14 bases left in between. Per germline, CDR1 DFQATT and CDR2 SNEGSKA (reference sequence). CDR3 in amino acids: CSAQVRGIDTQYF. The CDR3 DNA reads as TGCAGTGCTCAGGTCCGGGGGATAGATACGCAGTATTTT.

The chain has TRBV19 and TRBJ1-5; 12 bases are a match to TRBD1. The V gene's germline CDR1 is LNHDA and CDR2 SQIVND (reference sequence). This CDR3 is 14 amino acids long. The V segment lost 5 bases and the J segment 6 bases; nucleotides outside the gene matches: 2. The CDR3 sequence is CASSRDRGLQPQHF. CDR3 DNA: TGTGCCAGTAGTCGGGACAGGGGGCTTCAGCCCCAGCATTTT.

This chain links TRBV5-6 with TRBJ2-7, with TRBD1 matching 8 bases. V was pared by 5 bases and J by 2 bases, with 9 bases of the junction left unmatched. In germline, CDR1 is SGHDT, CDR2 YYEEEE. There are 15 residues in the CDR3. DNA for the CDR3: TGTGCCAGCAGGGCACCCGGACAGGGTGCCTACGAGCAGTACTTC. It translates to CASRAPGQGAYEQYF. Full variable domain (missing parts from reference TRBV5-6 and TRBJ2-7): DAGVTQSPTHLIKTRGQQVTLRCSPKSGHDTVSWYQQALGQGPQFIFQYYEEEERQRGNFPDRFSGHQFPNYSSELNVNALLLGDSALYLCASRAPGQGAYEQYFGPGTRLTVT.

This clonotype was counted between two and nine times. J is TRBJ2-1 and V is TRBV5-1, with D unresolved. The CDR3 has 13 amino acids. The germline V and J ends were trimmed by 0 bases and 9 bases, with 10 bases remaining between them. Germline CDR1 and CDR2: SGHRS and YFSETQ. The CDR3 nucleotides read TGCGCCAGCAGCTTGGAAATTGAGGTTGAGCAGTTCTTC. It codes for CASSLEIEVEQFF.

The CDR3 spells CASSPEVGGSPLHF. The CDR3 DNA reads TGTGCCAGCAGCCCGGAGGTTGGGGGTTCACCCCTCCACTTT. This chain connects TRBV5-4 to TRBJ1-6, with TRBD1 as a possible D gene (5 bases). CDR3 length: 14 amino acids. Trimming stripped 4 bases from V and 9 bases from J, with 14 bases between. The germline CDR1 and CDR2 sequences are SGHNT and YYREEE (reference sequence). Full variable domain (missing parts from reference TRBV5-4 and TRBJ1-6): ETGVTQSPTHLIKTRGQQVTLRCSSQSGHNTVSWYQQALGQGPQFIFQYYREEENGRGNFPPRFSGLQFPNYSSELNVNALELDDSALYLCASSPEVGGSPLHFGNGTRLTVT.

The chain employs TRBV20-1 and TRBJ2-5, with D uncertain. The CDR3 runs to 14 residues. CDR1 DFQATT and CDR2 SNEGSKA come from the germline V gene (reference sequence). The V and J ends lost 2 bases and 0 bases respectively, with 10 bases between them. CDR3 in amino acids: CSARRDMYQETQYF. CDR3 DNA: TGCAGTGCTAGACGCGACATGTACCAAGAGACCCAGTACTTC.

This clonotype was picked up a small number of times. The genes are TRBV7-3 and TRBJ2-7, with D perhaps TRBD2 (5 bases). Trimming took off 2 bases at V and 3 bases at J, with 11 bases between the two ends. Germline V gene lookup returns CDR1 SGHTA and CDR2 FQGTGA. This CDR3 spans 14 amino acids. CDR3 nucleotide sequence: TGTGCCAGCAGCTTACACGGGGTCGACTACGAGCAGTACTTC. It translates to CASSLHGVDYEQYF.

In this sample, this clonotype turned up many times. V is TRBV7-8 and J is TRBJ1-2; D is undetermined. Trimming cost V 1 base and J 0 bases, with 6 bases left between them. Germline V gives CDR1 SGHVS, CDR2 FQNEAQ. The CDR3 runs 14 residues. CDR3 region: CASSLGSANYGYTF. CDR3 DNA: TGTGCCAGCAGCTTAGGGTCAGCTAACTATGGCTACACCTTC.

Ten or more counts support this clonotype. The V gene is TRBV4-1, the J gene TRBJ2-5; 11 bases agree with TRBD2. Germline values: CDR1 MGHRA, CDR2 YSYEKL. This CDR3 is built from 15 residues. With 5 bases clipped from V and 2 bases from J, the junction kept 4 bases outside the gene matches. For the CDR3, the DNA is TGCGCCAGCAGCGTGACTAGCGGGGTTCAAGAGACCCAGTACTTC. Translation: CASSVTSGVQETQYF.

This clonotype was detected a few times. The chain carries TRBV6-5 and TRBJ1-6; D remains unclear. Trimming stripped 7 bases from V and 2 bases from J, with 12 bases between. CDR3 length: 15 residues. Germline assignment: CDR1 MNHEY and CDR2 SVGAGI. The chain's CDR3 is CASIEERAYNSPLHF. The DNA of the CDR3 is TGTGCCAGCATCGAAGAACGGGCCTATAATTCACCCCTCCACTTT.

This chain uses TRBV19 with TRBJ1-1, with D possibly being TRBD1 (5 bases). Deletions cut 3 bases from V and 4 bases from J, with 9 bases between. Germline V gene lookup returns CDR1 LNHDA and CDR2 SQIVND (reference sequence). This CDR3 region has 13 residues. CDR3 sequence (DNA): TGTGCCAGTAGTATCGGGGGGGGCACTGAAGCTTTCTTT. Its protein product is CASSIGGGTEAFF.

This clonotype was picked up a small number of times. The V call is TRBV5-1, the J call TRBJ2-5; tentatively, D is TRBD1 (5 bases). This CDR3 is 12 amino acids long. Germline lookup yields CDR1 SGHRS and CDR2 YFSETQ. V was trimmed by 5 bases and J by 3 bases, leaving 8 bases between them. The CDR3 DNA reads TGCGCCAGCAGGGACATTGAAGAGACCCAGTACTTC. Its protein is CASRDIEETQYF.

At least ten counts were recorded for this clonotype. This rearrangement joins TRBV10-3 to TRBJ2-5; 7 bases agree with TRBD1. The ends lost 10 bases at V and 5 bases at J; junction bases unmatched: 16. The CDR3 has 15 residues. From germline, CDR1 is ENHRY and CDR2 SYGVKD. CDR3 in DNA: TGTGCCACCCGGCGAAAGGGGGCTCAGGAGGAGACCCAGTACTTC. Amino acid sequence: CATRRKGAQEETQYF.

The genes are TRBV11-3 and TRBJ2-2; possibly TRBD1 or TRBD2 for D (6 bases each). This CDR3 spans 15 amino acids. The V end lost 3 bases, the J end lost 6 bases, and 14 bases lay between the germline ends. Germline-derived CDR1 and CDR2 are SGHNT and YENEEA. The CDR3 DNA reads as TGTGCCAGCAGCTTTCCGGGGGCCGGGTCCGGGGAGCTGTTTTTT. This translates into CASSFPGAGSGELFF.

This clonotype was observed a handful of times. The chain combines TRBV20-1 with TRBJ2-7; D is perhaps TRBD2 (6 bases). CDR1 and CDR2 from the germline V gene are DFQATT and SNEGSKA (reference sequence). V was clipped by 5 bases and J by 3 bases, with 14 bases between them. The CDR3 has 13 residues. The CDR3 here is CSARNSGLYEQYF. CDR3 nucleotides: TGCAGTGCTCGGAATAGCGGCCTCTACGAGCAGTACTTC.

This chain connects TRBV7-9 to TRBJ2-1; D possibly corresponds to TRBD2 (5 bases). V shed 1 base and J shed 0 bases, with 10 bases lying between them. The CDR3 covers 16 residues. Germline CDR1 is SEHNR and CDR2 is FQNEAQ (reference sequence). CDR3 nucleotides: TGTGCCAGCAGCTTAGTAGTAACTAGCTCCTACAATGAGCAGTTCTTC. The encoded protein is CASSLVVTSSYNEQFF. The complete variable domain, with remaining parts taken from reference TRBV7-9 and TRBJ2-1, reads DTGVSQNPRHKITKRGQNVTFRCDPISEHNRLYWYRQTLGQGPEFLTYFQNEAQLEKSRLLSDRFSAERPKGSFSTLEIQRTEQGDSAMYLCASSLVVTSSYNEQFFGPGTRLTVL.

A few counts support this clonotype. The J gene is TRBJ1-2, the V gene TRBV27, with 8 positions matching TRBD1. This CDR3 spans 13 amino acids. The junction had 4 bases not matched to a gene; V was cut back by 5 bases and J by 5 bases. Germline lookup yields CDR1 MNHEY and CDR2 SMNVEV (reference sequence). The CDR3 loop is CASSRYRGYGYTF. In nucleotides, the CDR3 is TGTGCCAGCAGTCGTTACAGGGGGTATGGCTACACCTTC.

Only a few counts were recorded for this clonotype. The V and J genes are TRBV2 and TRBJ1-5, with a tentative D call TRBD1 (5 bases). The germline CDR1 and CDR2 sequences are SNHLY and FYNNEI. The CDR3 contains 14 residues. V gave up 2 bases and J gave up 5 bases, with 10 bases separating them. The CDR3 loop reads CASSEQGPDQPQHF. The CDR3 nucleotides are TGTGCCAGCAGTGAACAGGGCCCCGATCAGCCCCAGCATTTT.

At least ten counts were recorded for this clonotype. The chain has TRBV9 and TRBJ2-2; D unresolved. Trimming removed 3 bases at V and 3 bases at J, with 6 bases between. Germline CDR1 reads SGDLS; CDR2 reads YYNGEE. CDR3 length: 13 residues. The CDR3 is CASSAQDTGELFF. The CDR3 region has the DNA TGTGCCAGCAGCGCTCAAGACACCGGGGAGCTGTTTTTT.

The sample holds a few counts of this clonotype. J is TRBJ2-7 and V is TRBV4-1; TRBD2 might be the D (5 bases). Looked up from germline, CDR1 is MGHRA and CDR2 is YSYEKL. This CDR3 spans 14 amino acids. Trimming left V 4 bases short and J 1 base short, with 11 bases between. CDR3 DNA sequence: TGCGCCAGCAGCCGAGACGGGATATCCTACGAGCAGTACTTC. This gives the protein CASSRDGISYEQYF.

This clonotype was counted between two and nine times. The chain employs TRBV19 and TRBJ2-7; unclear D gene. The V end lost 1 base, the J end lost 2 bases, and 12 bases lay between the germline ends. Per germline, CDR1 LNHDA and CDR2 SQIVND (reference sequence). The CDR3 is made up of 15 amino acids. CDR3 nucleotide sequence: TGTGCCAGTAGTATAGTCTGGAATCAGGCCTACGAGCAGTACTTC. Translating it yields CASSIVWNQAYEQYF.

This clonotype was seen repeatedly, ten times or more. The chain recombines TRBV20-1 with TRBJ2-5; 9 bases are a match to TRBD2. This CDR3 has 17 amino acids. Germline V gives CDR1 DFQATT, CDR2 SNEGSKA (reference sequence). V dropped 0 bases and J dropped 6; count of bases not matched to a gene: 14. This CDR3 reads CSARDSLVAGVRKTQYF. The CDR3 DNA reads as TGCAGTGCTAGAGATAGTTTAGTAGCGGGGGTCAGGAAGACCCAGTACTTC.

This clonotype has only a few counts. The V gene is TRBV7-2, the J gene TRBJ1-5; the D is unclear. V was trimmed by 5 bases and J by 5 bases, leaving 10 bases between them. Looked up from germline, CDR1 is SGHTA and CDR2 is FQGNSA. CDR3 size: 13 residues. CDR3 in DNA: TGTGCCAGCAGCCTAAGATGGGATCAGCCCCAGCATTTT. Translation: CASSLRWDQPQHF.

The chain combines TRBV5-1 with TRBJ1-1, with unresolved D. The CDR3 is 13 residues long. V was pared by 2 bases and J by 1 base, with 6 bases between. Germline-derived CDR1 and CDR2 are SGHRS and YFSETQ. The CDR3 sequence: CASSFPPNTEAFF. The DNA of the CDR3 is TGCGCCAGCAGCTTTCCCCCGAACACTGAAGCTTTCTTT.

The V call is TRBV20-1, the J call TRBJ1-6; D uncertain. CDR3 size: 17 residues. V lost 3 bases and J 0 bases, leaving 15 bases between the germline ends. The germline CDR1 and CDR2 sequences are DFQATT and SNEGSKA (reference sequence). CDR3 in DNA: TGCAGTGCTAGCCGCCAGGACGGCAGCTCCTATAATTCACCCCTCCACTTT. Encoded protein: CSASRQDGSSYNSPLHF.

CDR3: CASSQDHRGPYYGYTF. The CDR3 nucleotides read TGCGCCAGCAGCCAAGATCACCGGGGGCCTTACTATGGCTACACCTTC. The gene calls are TRBV4-1 and TRBJ1-2, with D possibly being TRBD1 (6 bases). Germline CDR1 is MGHRA and CDR2 is YSYEKL. The CDR3 runs 16 residues. V was cut by 0 bases and J by 3 bases, with 14 bases left in between.